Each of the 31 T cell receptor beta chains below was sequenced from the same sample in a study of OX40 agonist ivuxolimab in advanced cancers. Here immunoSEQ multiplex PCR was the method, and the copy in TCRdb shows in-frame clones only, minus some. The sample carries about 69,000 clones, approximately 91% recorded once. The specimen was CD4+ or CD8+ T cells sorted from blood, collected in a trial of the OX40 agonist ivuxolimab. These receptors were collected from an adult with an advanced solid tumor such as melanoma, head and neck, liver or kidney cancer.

DNA of the CDR3: TGTGCCAGCACCGAGACAGGGGGCTATCAGCCCCAGCATTTT. As protein: CASTETGGYQPQHF. This chain joins TRBV6-1 and TRBJ1-5, with 10 bases fitting TRBD1. The CDR3 runs to 14 residues. CDR1 MNHNS and CDR2 SASEGT come from the germline V gene. Trimming removed 7 bases from V and 5 bases from J; junction bases left unmatched: 5.

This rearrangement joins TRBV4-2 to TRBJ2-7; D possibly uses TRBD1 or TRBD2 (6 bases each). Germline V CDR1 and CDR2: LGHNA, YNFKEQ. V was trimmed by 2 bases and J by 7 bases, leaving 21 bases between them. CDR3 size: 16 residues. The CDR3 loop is CASSQRSGGGLMEQYF. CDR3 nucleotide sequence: TGTGCCAGCAGCCAAAGAAGCGGAGGGGGGCTGATGGAGCAGTACTTC.

CDR3 sequence (DNA): TGCGCCAGCAGCTTGGTGGGGAGTCTAGCTGGAAACACCATATATTTT. As protein: CASSLVGSLAGNTIYF. This chain links TRBV5-1 with TRBJ1-3; D remains ambiguous. Trimming took 0 bases from V and 2 from J, leaving 12 bases between them. The germline V gene has CDR1 SGHRS and CDR2 YFSETQ. The CDR3 consists of 16 residues.

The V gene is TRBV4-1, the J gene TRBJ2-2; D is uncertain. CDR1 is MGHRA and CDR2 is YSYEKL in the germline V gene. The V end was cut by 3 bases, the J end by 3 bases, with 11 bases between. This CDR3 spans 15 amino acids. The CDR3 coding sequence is TGCGCCAGCAGCCAGGCCCGGACCTACACCGGGGAGCTGTTTTTT. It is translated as CASSQARTYTGELFF.

CDR3 in amino acids: CAITLTEEGEAFF. The CDR3 DNA is TGTGCCATCACGTTGACAGAGGAAGGTGAAGCTTTCTTT. The chain links TRBV10-3 to TRBJ1-1; TRBD1 might be the D (5 bases). Trimming removed 7 bases from V and 7 bases from J, with 16 bases in between. CDR1 is ENHRY and CDR2 is SYGVKD in the germline V gene. This CDR3 is 13 amino acids long.

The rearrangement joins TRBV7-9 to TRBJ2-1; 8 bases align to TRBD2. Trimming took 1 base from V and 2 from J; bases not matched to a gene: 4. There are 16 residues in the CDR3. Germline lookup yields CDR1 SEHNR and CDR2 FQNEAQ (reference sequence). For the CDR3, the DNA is TGTGCCAGCAGCTTAGAGGTTAGCGGGACCTACAATGAGCAGTTCTTC. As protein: CASSLEVSGTYNEQFF.

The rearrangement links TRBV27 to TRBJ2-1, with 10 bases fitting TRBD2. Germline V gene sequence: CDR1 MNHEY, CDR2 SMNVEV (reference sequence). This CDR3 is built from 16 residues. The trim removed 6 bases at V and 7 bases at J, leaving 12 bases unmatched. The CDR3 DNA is TGTGCCAGCAGACCCCGGGGGCTAGCGGGAGAAAATGAGCAGTTCTTC. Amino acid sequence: CASRPRGLAGENEQFF.

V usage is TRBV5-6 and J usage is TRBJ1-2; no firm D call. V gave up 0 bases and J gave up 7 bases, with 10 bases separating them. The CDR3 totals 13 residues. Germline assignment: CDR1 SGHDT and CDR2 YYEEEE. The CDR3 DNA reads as TGTGCCAGCAGCTTGGCCGTGGTGAGTGGCTACACCTTC. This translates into CASSLAVVSGYTF.

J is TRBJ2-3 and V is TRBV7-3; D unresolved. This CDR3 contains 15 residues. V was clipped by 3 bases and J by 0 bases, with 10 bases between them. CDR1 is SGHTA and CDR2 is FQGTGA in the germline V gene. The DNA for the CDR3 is TGTGCCAGCAGCTTCGACGCCGCTAGCACAGATACGCAGTATTTT. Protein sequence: CASSFDAASTDTQYF.

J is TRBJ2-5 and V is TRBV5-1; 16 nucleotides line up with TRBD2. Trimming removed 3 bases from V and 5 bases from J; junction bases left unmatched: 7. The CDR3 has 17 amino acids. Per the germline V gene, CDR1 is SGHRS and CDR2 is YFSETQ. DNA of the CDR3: TGCGCCAGCAGCTCCGGGACTAGCGGGAGGGCCATTGAGACCCAGTACTTC. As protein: CASSSGTSGRAIETQYF.

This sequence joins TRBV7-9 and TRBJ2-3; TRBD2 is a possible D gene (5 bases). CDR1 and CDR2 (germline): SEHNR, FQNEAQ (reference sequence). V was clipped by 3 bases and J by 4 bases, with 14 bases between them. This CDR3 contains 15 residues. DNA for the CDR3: TGTGCCAGCAGCTTGCAGCTAGCTTTGCCAGATACGCAGTATTTT. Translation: CASSLQLALPDTQYF.

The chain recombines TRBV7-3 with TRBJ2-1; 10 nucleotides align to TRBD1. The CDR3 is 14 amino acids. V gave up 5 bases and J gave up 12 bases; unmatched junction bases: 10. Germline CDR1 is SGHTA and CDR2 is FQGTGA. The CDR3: CASSPTGTGDWQFF. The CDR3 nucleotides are TGTGCCAGCAGCCCCACCGGGACAGGGGATTGGCAGTTCTTC.

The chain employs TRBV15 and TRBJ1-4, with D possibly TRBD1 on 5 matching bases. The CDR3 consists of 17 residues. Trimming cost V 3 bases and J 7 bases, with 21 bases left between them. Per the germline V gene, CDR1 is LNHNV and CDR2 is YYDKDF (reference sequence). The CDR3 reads CATSRSPQEGRSEKLFF. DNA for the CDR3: TGTGCCACCAGCAGGAGTCCGCAAGAGGGGAGGAGTGAAAAACTGTTTTTT.

The CDR3 region has the DNA TGTGCCAGCAGTCCCAGGGGCGACACTGAAGCTTTCTTT. Amino acid sequence: CASSPRGDTEAFF. This chain connects TRBV2 to TRBJ1-1; D might be TRBD1 (6 bases). The V and J ends lost 5 bases and 3 bases respectively, with 10 bases between them. There are 13 residues in the CDR3. Per germline, CDR1 SNHLY and CDR2 FYNNEI.

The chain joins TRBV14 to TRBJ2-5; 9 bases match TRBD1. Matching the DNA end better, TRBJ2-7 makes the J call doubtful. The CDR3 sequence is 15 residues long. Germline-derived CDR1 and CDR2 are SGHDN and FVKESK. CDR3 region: CASSQGQGGSYEQYF. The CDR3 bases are TGTGCCAGCAGCCAAGGACAGGGGGGGTCCTACGAGCAGTACTTC.

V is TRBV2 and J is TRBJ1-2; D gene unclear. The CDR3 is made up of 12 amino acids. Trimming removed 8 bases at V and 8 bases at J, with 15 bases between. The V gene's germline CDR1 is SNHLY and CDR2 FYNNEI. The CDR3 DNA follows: TGTGCCAGCCGGGCCGGGCCAGACGGCTACACCTTC. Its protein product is CASRAGPDGYTF.

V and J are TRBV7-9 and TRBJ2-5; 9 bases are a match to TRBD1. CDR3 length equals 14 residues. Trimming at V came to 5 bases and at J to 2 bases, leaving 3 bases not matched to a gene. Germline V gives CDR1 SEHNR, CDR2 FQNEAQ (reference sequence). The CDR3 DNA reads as TGTGCCAGCAGCCCCGGACAGGGGCAAGAGACCCAGTACTTC. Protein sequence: CASSPGQGQETQYF.

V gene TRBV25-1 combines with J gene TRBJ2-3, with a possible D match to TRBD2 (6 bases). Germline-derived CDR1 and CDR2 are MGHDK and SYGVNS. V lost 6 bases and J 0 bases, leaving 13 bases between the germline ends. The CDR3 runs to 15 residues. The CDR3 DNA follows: TGTGCCAGCAGAAGGGCGGGGATTAGCACAGATACGCAGTATTTT. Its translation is CASRRAGISTDTQYF.

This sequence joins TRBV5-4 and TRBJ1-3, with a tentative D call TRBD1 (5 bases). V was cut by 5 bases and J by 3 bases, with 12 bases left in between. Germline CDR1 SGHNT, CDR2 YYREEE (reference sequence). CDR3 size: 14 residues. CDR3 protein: CASSYDSYGNTIYF. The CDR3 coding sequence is TGTGCCAGCAGTTATGACAGTTATGGAAACACCATATATTTT.

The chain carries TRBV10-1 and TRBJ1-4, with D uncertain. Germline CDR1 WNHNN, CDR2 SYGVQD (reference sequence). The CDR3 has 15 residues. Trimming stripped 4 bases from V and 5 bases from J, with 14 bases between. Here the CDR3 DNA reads TGCGCCAGCAGTGCGACCAGAGGAAGCAATGAAAAACTGTTTTTT. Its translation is CASSATRGSNEKLFF.

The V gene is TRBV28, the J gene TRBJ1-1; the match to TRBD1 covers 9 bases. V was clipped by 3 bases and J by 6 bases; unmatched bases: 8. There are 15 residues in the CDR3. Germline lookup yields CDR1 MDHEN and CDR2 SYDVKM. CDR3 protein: CASSFGGQGGAEAFF. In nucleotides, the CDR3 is TGTGCCAGCAGTTTTGGGGGACAGGGAGGCGCTGAAGCTTTCTTT. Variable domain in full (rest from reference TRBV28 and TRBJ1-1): DVKVTQSSRYLVKRTGEKVFLECVQDMDHENMFWYRQDPGLGLRLIYFSYDVKMKEKGDIPEGYSVSREKKERFSLILESASTNQTSMYLCASSFGGQGGAEAFFGQGTRLTVV.

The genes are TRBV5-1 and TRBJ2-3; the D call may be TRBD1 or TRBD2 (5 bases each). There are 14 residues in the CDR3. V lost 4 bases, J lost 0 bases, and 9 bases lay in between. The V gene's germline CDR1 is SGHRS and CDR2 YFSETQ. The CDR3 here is CASSHRDSTDTQYF. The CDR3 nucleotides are TGCGCCAGCAGCCACCGGGACAGCACAGATACGCAGTATTTT.

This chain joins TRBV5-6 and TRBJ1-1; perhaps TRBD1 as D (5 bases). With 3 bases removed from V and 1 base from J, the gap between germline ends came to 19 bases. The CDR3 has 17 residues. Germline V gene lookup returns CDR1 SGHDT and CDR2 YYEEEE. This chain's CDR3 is CASSSISPGLKNTEAFF. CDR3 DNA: TGTGCCAGCAGCTCGATAAGTCCGGGACTGAAGAACACTGAAGCTTTCTTT.

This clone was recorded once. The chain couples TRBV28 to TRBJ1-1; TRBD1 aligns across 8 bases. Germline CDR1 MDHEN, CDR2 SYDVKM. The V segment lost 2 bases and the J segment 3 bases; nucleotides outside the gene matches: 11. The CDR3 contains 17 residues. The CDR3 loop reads CASSLDLQGGKYTEAFF. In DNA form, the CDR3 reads TGTGCCAGCAGTTTAGACCTACAGGGGGGGAAATACACTGAAGCTTTCTTT.

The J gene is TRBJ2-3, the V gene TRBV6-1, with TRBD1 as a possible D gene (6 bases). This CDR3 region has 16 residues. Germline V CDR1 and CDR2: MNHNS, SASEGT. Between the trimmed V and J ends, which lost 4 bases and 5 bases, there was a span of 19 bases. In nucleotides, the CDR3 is TGTGCCAGCAGTGTTAAGGACAGCCGGTGGGGAGATACGCAGTATTTT. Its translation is CASSVKDSRWGDTQYF.

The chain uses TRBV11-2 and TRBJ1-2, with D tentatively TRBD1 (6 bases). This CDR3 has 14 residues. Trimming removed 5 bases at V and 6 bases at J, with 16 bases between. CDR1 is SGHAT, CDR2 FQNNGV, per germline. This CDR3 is CASSHGWGRDGYTF. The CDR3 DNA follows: TGTGCCAGCAGCCACGGGTGGGGGCGCGATGGCTACACCTTC.

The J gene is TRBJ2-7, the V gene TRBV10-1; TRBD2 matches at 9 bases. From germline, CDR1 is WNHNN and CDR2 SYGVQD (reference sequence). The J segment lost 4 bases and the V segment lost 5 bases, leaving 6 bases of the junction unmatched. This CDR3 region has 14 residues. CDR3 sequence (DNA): TGCGCCAGCAGTTTTAGCGGGAGCTTGTACGAGCAGTACTTC. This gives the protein CASSFSGSLYEQYF.

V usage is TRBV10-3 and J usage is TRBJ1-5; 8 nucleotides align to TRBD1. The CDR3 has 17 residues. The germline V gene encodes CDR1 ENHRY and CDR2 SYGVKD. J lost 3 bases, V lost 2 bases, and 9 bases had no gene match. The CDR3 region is CAISETPGQGSNQPQHF. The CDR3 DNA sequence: TGTGCCATCAGTGAGACCCCCGGACAGGGTTCCAATCAGCCCCAGCATTTT.

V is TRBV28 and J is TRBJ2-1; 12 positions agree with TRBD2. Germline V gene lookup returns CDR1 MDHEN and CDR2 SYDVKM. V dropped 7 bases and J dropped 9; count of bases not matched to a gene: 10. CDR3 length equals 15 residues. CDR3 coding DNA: TGTGCCAGCAAACCCCGACTAGCGGGAGTGGGTGAGCAGTTCTTC. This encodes CASKPRLAGVGEQFF. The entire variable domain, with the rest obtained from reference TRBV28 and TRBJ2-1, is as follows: DVKVTQSSRYLVKRTGEKVFLECVQDMDHENMFWYRQDPGLGLRLIYFSYDVKMKEKGDIPEGYSVSREKKERFSLILESASTNQTSMYLCASKPRLAGVGEQFFGPGTRLTVL.

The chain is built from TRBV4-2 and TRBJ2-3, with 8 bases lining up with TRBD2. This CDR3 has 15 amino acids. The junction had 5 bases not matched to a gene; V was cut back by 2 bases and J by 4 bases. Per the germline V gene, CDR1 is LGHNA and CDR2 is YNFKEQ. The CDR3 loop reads CASSQPETSADTQYF. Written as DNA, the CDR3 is TGTGCCAGCAGCCAACCTGAGACTAGCGCAGATACGCAGTATTTT.

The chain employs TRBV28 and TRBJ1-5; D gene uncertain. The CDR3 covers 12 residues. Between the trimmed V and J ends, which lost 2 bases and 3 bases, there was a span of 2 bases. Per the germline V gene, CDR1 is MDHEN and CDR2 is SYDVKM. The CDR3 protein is CASSLVNQPQHF. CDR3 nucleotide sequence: TGTGCCAGCAGTTTAGTCAATCAGCCCCAGCATTTT.